Below, 30 T cell receptor beta chains from the same sample are listed, as sequenced in a study of cytomegalovirus exposure and HLA in healthy donors. A multiplex PCR was run with 60 Vbeta primers and 13 Jbeta primers. The data were produced by immunoSEQ multiplex PCR, yet TCRdb's version contains in-frame clones alone and is incomplete. The sample lists roughly 240,000 clones, more than 70% seen once, with approximately 0.47% in the top ten. Source material: PBMCs. Every receptor here comes from a boy aged 5 to 17 in good health and CMV-seronegative.

This clone was observed a handful of times. In DNA, the CDR3 is TGCGCCAGCAGCCAAGGGGCTAGCGGGGGGGTAGATACGCAGTATTTT. Translating gives CASSQGASGGVDTQYF. The V call is TRBV4-1, the J call TRBJ2-3, with 12 bases matching TRBD2. Trimming at V came to 1 base and at J to 5 bases, leaving 4 bases not matched to a gene. Germline-derived CDR1 and CDR2 are MGHRA and YSYEKL. The CDR3 extends over 16 amino acids.

The chain combines TRBV7-9 with TRBJ2-3, with a tentative D call TRBD2 (5 bases). The V end was cut by 5 bases, the J end by 0 bases, with 12 bases between. CDR3 size: 15 residues. The germline CDR1 and CDR2 sequences are SEHNR and FQNEAQ (reference sequence). CDR3 DNA sequence: TGTGCCAGCAGCCCACCGGGGATCAGCACAGATACGCAGTATTTT. Protein: CASSPPGISTDTQYF.

The chain has TRBV10-3 and TRBJ1-5; perhaps TRBD1 as D (5 bases). The V gene's germline CDR1 is ENHRY and CDR2 SYGVKD. This CDR3 contains 14 residues. With 2 bases removed from V and 4 bases from J, the gap between germline ends came to 9 bases. CDR3 nucleotide sequence: TGTGCCATCAGTGAGACGGGGGTAAATCAGCCCCAGCATTTT. Its protein is CAISETGVNQPQHF.

The V gene is TRBV10-3, the J gene TRBJ2-1; TRBD2 matches 11 bases. Per the germline V gene, CDR1 is ENHRY and CDR2 is SYGVKD. Trimming took 4 bases from V and 2 from J; bases not matched to a gene: 4. CDR3 length equals 16 residues. CDR3 sequence: CAISGQTSGAYNEQFF. CDR3 in DNA: TGTGCCATCAGTGGCCAGACTAGCGGGGCCTACAATGAGCAGTTCTTC.

The rearrangement uses TRBV5-1 and TRBJ2-2; TRBD2 matches at 10 bases. This CDR3 is 17 amino acids long. CDR1 and CDR2 (germline): SGHRS, YFSETQ. V lost 3 bases and J lost 2; bases outside the gene matches: 7. The CDR3 here is CASSSFRTSGNTGELFF. CDR3 DNA sequence: TGCGCCAGCAGCTCGTTTCGGACTAGCGGCAACACCGGGGAGCTGTTTTTT.

The V gene is TRBV2, the J gene TRBJ1-5, with D possibly matching TRBD1 (6 bases). Germline CDR1 is SNHLY and CDR2 is FYNNEI. There are 16 residues in the CDR3. The germline V and J ends were trimmed by 4 bases and 4 bases, with 17 bases remaining between them. The CDR3 reads CASSAPLQGRNQPQHF. The CDR3 DNA is TGTGCCAGCAGTGCCCCTCTACAGGGTCGGAATCAGCCCCAGCATTTT.

This chain joins TRBV19 and TRBJ2-3; 9 nucleotides line up with TRBD1. V lost 6 bases and J lost 5; bases outside the gene matches: 9. CDR1 LNHDA and CDR2 SQIVND come from the germline V gene (reference sequence). This CDR3 spans 15 amino acids. The CDR3 sequence is CASRETGGREDTQYF. CDR3 bases: TGTGCCAGTAGGGAGACAGGGGGTAGGGAAGATACGCAGTATTTT.

The rearrangement links TRBV9 to TRBJ1-1, with D possibly being TRBD1 (5 bases). Germline CDR1 reads SGDLS; CDR2 reads YYNGEE. The length of the CDR3 is 13 residues. V was clipped by 3 bases and J by 3 bases, with 9 bases between them. The CDR3 nucleotides read TGTGCCAGCAGCGGCAGACAGTACACTGAAGCTTTCTTT. Translation: CASSGRQYTEAFF.

This chain uses TRBV6-6 with TRBJ1-6; 10 bases are a match to TRBD1. From germline, CDR1 is MNHNY and CDR2 SVGAGI (reference sequence). J was trimmed by 5 bases and V by 6 bases; bases with no gene match: 1. CDR3 length: 14 residues. CDR3 bases: TGTGCCAGCAGAGGGACAGGGGATAATTCACCCCTCCACTTT. Residues: CASRGTGDNSPLHF.

The V gene is TRBV11-2, the J gene TRBJ2-4; no definite D call. The germline CDR1 and CDR2 sequences are SGHAT and FQNNGV. Deletions cut 5 bases from V and 0 bases from J, with 11 bases between. The CDR3 extends over 15 amino acids. The CDR3 DNA follows: TGTGCCAGCAGCACTCAGGATCTAGCCAAAAACATTCAGTACTTC. Protein: CASSTQDLAKNIQYF.

CDR3 protein: CASSSRREQYF. CDR3 coding DNA: TGTGCCAGCAGTTCCCGGCGGGAGCAGTACTTC. The rearrangement links TRBV6-5 to TRBJ2-7; D call uncertain. CDR3 length: 11 amino acids. The germline CDR1 and CDR2 sequences are MNHEY and SVGAGI. V dropped 4 bases and J dropped 7 bases, with 8 bases sitting between them.

The chain carries TRBV10-2 and TRBJ1-5; maybe TRBD1 (5 bases). The germline CDR1 and CDR2 sequences are WSHSY and SAAADI. The V and J ends lost 6 bases and 11 bases respectively, with 20 bases between them. This CDR3 spans 14 amino acids. CDR3 sequence reads: CASSRDPQREAQHF. CDR3 bases: TGCGCCAGCAGCCGGGACCCTCAGCGGGAGGCCCAGCATTTT.

The chain couples TRBV6-1 to TRBJ1-6, with 8 positions matching TRBD1. The junction had 7 bases not matched to a gene; V was cut back by 2 bases and J by 7 bases. Per the germline V gene, CDR1 is MNHNS and CDR2 is SASEGT. The CDR3 has 16 amino acids. The CDR3 sequence is CASSERGQARNSPLHF. DNA of the CDR3: TGTGCCAGCAGTGAAAGGGGACAGGCGAGAAATTCACCCCTCCACTTT.

A word on this clone: Other DNA sequences in this sample translate to the same CDR3. The V and J genes are TRBV6-5 and TRBJ1-2; D remains ambiguous. Germline V gene lookup returns CDR1 MNHEY and CDR2 SVGAGI. The germline V and J ends were trimmed by 0 bases and 4 bases, with 6 bases remaining between them. The length of the CDR3 is 13 residues. The CDR3 nucleotides are TGTGCCAGCAGTTACTCCCCTTTCTATGGCTACACCTTC. Amino acid sequence: CASSYSPFYGYTF.

The V gene is TRBV30, the J gene TRBJ2-4; 8 bases map to TRBD2. From germline, CDR1 is GTSNPN and CDR2 SVGIG (reference sequence). The CDR3 loop spans 14 amino acids. Trimming removed 2 bases from V and 8 bases from J; junction bases left unmatched: 8. CDR3 nucleotides: TGTGCCTGGAGTCTCCCCGGGAGGGTGGACATTCAGTACTTC. It yields the protein CAWSLPGRVDIQYF. Complete variable domain (other parts from reference TRBV30 and TRBJ2-4): SQTIHQWPATLVQPVGSPLSLECTVEGTSNPNLYWYRQAAGRGLQLLFYSVGIGQISSEVPQNLSASRPQDRQFILSSKKLLLSDSGFYLCAWSLPGRVDIQYFGAGTRLSVL.

V and J are TRBV9 and TRBJ2-7, with TRBD2 matching 10 bases. This CDR3 region has 16 residues. V dropped 0 bases and J dropped 2; count of bases not matched to a gene: 5. Germline V lookup: CDR1 SGDLS, CDR2 YYNGEE. The chain's CDR3 is CASSVDGLAGAYEQYF. The CDR3 coding sequence is TGTGCCAGCAGCGTAGATGGGCTAGCGGGGGCCTACGAGCAGTACTTC.

The V call is TRBV9, the J call TRBJ2-1, with TRBD2 identical over 9 bases. The germline V gene has CDR1 SGDLS and CDR2 YYNGEE. The ends lost 4 bases at V and 10 bases at J; junction bases unmatched: 12. This CDR3 is built from 15 residues. DNA for the CDR3: TGTGCCAGCAGCCCCCCCCGCGCGGCGGGGGGGGAGCAGTTCTTC. This sequence encodes CASSPPRAAGGEQFF.

The gene calls are TRBV11-2 and TRBJ2-1; 10 bases are shared with TRBD1. The junction had 8 bases not matched to a gene; V was cut back by 2 bases and J by 7 bases. CDR3 length equals 16 residues. Looked up from germline, CDR1 is SGHAT and CDR2 is FQNNGV. This CDR3 reads CASSLLSGQGGNEQFF. The CDR3 DNA reads TGTGCCAGCAGCTTACTTTCCGGACAGGGGGGAAATGAGCAGTTCTTC. Using reference TRBV11-2 and TRBJ2-1 for the parts outside the CDR3, the full variable domain is EAGVAQSPRYKIIEKRQSVAFWCNPISGHATLYWYQQILGQGPKLLIQFQNNGVVDDSQLPKDRFSAERLKGVDSTLKIQPAKLEDSAVYLCASSLLSGQGGNEQFFGPGTRLTVL.

This chain joins TRBV30 and TRBJ2-7; D is unclear. This CDR3 has 10 amino acids. Trimming pared 3 bases from V and 4 bases from J, leaving 4 bases between. Per the germline V gene, CDR1 is GTSNPN and CDR2 is SVGIG (reference sequence). The chain's CDR3 is CAWSGYEQYF. The CDR3, as DNA: TGTGCCTGGAGCGGGTACGAGCAGTACTTC.

This rearrangement joins TRBV7-2 to TRBJ2-7; weak D call: TRBD2 (5 bases). V lost 3 bases and J lost 3, with 18 bases in between. Germline-derived CDR1 and CDR2 are SGHTA and FQGNSA. This CDR3 contains 16 residues. CDR3 nucleotide sequence: TGTGCCAGCAGCTTTGCCCCCGCTAGCTGGAGCTACGAGCAGTACTTC. It encodes CASSFAPASWSYEQYF. Full variable domain (outside the CDR3, taken from reference TRBV7-2 and TRBJ2-7): GAGVSQSPSNKVTEKGKDVELRCDPISGHTALYWYRQSLGQGLEFLIYFQGNSAPDKSGLPSDRFSAERTGGSVSTLTIQRTQQEDSAVYLCASSFAPASWSYEQYFGPGTRLTVT.

The chain employs TRBV19 and TRBJ2-3; D uncertain. Germline V gene sequence: CDR1 LNHDA, CDR2 SQIVND (reference sequence). Trimming pared 7 bases from V and 1 base from J, leaving 9 bases between. This CDR3 has 13 residues. The CDR3 here is CASNQRRTDTQYF. The CDR3 DNA reads TGTGCCAGTAACCAGCGACGCACAGATACGCAGTATTTT.

The chain carries TRBV2 and TRBJ2-5, with D maybe TRBD2 (7 bases). The CDR3 length is 15 residues. The germline CDR1 and CDR2 sequences are SNHLY and FYNNEI. V was pared by 3 bases and J by 1 base, with 12 bases between. CDR3 sequence reads: CASSEEAGAQETQYF. DNA of the CDR3: TGTGCCAGCAGTGAGGAGGCGGGGGCCCAAGAGACCCAGTACTTC. The whole variable domain, remainder taken from reference TRBV2 and TRBJ2-5, is EPEVTQTPSHQVTQMGQEVILRCVPISNHLYFYWYRQILGQKVEFLVSFYNNEISEKSEIFDDQFSVERPDGSNFTLKIRSTKLEDSAMYFCASSEEAGAQETQYFGPGTRLLVL.

This chain connects TRBV5-6 to TRBJ1-1; D uncertain. V lost 2 bases to trimming and J lost 7 bases, with 15 bases between them. The CDR3 totals 14 residues. Germline V gene sequence: CDR1 SGHDT, CDR2 YYEEEE. This CDR3 is CASSFQLITGEAFF. The CDR3 region has the DNA TGTGCCAGCAGCTTCCAGCTTATCACGGGTGAAGCTTTCTTT.

This clone occurred a few times. V and J are TRBV4-1 and TRBJ2-7, with TRBD1 identical over 9 bases. CDR1 is MGHRA and CDR2 is YSYEKL in the germline V gene. There are 15 residues in the CDR3. J was trimmed by 4 bases and V by 4 bases; bases with no gene match: 8. The CDR3: CASSLEDRGMYEQYF. CDR3 nucleotides: TGCGCCAGCAGCCTAGAGGACAGGGGAATGTACGAGCAGTACTTC.

This chain links TRBV5-1 with TRBJ2-1, with 12 bases lining up with TRBD2. J lost 3 bases, V lost 0 bases, and 1 base had no gene match. CDR3 length equals 16 residues. Germline loops: CDR1 SGHRS, CDR2 YFSETQ. The CDR3 DNA reads TGCGCCAGCAGCTTGGAACTAGCGGGAGGCTACAATGAGCAGTTCTTC. Encoded protein: CASSLELAGGYNEQFF.

This clone was found once. The V gene is TRBV2, the J gene TRBJ1-2; 9 bases match TRBD1. The V gene end was trimmed by 6 bases and the J gene end by 8 bases; junction bases not matched to a gene: 13. In germline, CDR1 is SNHLY, CDR2 FYNNEI. The CDR3 loop spans 15 amino acids. CDR3 protein: CASRDTGGAFGGYTF. The CDR3 DNA follows: TGTGCCAGCAGAGATACAGGGGGCGCCTTTGGAGGCTACACCTTC.

The genes are TRBV21-1 and TRBJ2-7; the tabulated D call, TRBD1, remains unverified against the DNA. TRBV21-1 represents a pseudogene. This CDR3 has 17 residues. CDR3 DNA: TGTGCCAGCAGCAAAAGGGACAGGGGAATGTGCTCCTACGAGCAGTACTTC. Its translation: CASSKRDRGMCSYEQYF.

This clone was found a few times. The genes are TRBV11-2 and TRBJ1-4, with 7 bases that match TRBD1. CDR1 is SGHAT and CDR2 is FQNNGV in the germline V gene. This CDR3 region has 16 residues. The V segment lost 5 bases and the J segment 2 bases; nucleotides outside the gene matches: 8. The CDR3 loop reads CASSTDRRRTNEKLFF. CDR3 nucleotides: TGTGCCAGCAGCACGGACAGGCGGCGGACTAATGAAAAACTGTTTTTT.

This clone was recorded a few times. The CDR3 sequence: CAWEGAGYGYTF. In DNA form, the CDR3 reads TGTGCCTGGGAGGGGGCGGGCTATGGCTACACCTTC. The chain is built from TRBV30 and TRBJ1-2, with 7 bases identical to TRBD1. Trimming at V came to 5 bases and at J to 4 bases, leaving 4 bases not matched to a gene. The CDR3 is 12 amino acids. CDR1 and CDR2 from the germline V gene are GTSNPN and SVGIG (reference sequence).

The J gene is TRBJ1-5, the V gene TRBV15, with TRBD1 matching over 7 bases. With V trimmed by 0 bases and J by 9 bases, 5 bases remained unmatched. The CDR3 extends over 14 amino acids. Per the germline V gene, CDR1 is LNHNV and CDR2 is YYDKDF (reference sequence). The CDR3 nucleotides read TGTGCCACCAGCAGAGATCGGCAGGGGGGGCCCCAGCATTTT. This encodes CATSRDRQGGPQHF. Combining the CDR3 with reference TRBV15 and TRBJ1-5 gives the whole variable domain DAMVIQNPRYQVTQFGKPVTLSCSQTLNHNVMYWYQQKSSQAPKLLFHYYDKDFNNEADTPDNFQSRRPNTSFCFLDIRSPGLGDTAMYLCATSRDRQGGPQHFGDGTRLSIL.